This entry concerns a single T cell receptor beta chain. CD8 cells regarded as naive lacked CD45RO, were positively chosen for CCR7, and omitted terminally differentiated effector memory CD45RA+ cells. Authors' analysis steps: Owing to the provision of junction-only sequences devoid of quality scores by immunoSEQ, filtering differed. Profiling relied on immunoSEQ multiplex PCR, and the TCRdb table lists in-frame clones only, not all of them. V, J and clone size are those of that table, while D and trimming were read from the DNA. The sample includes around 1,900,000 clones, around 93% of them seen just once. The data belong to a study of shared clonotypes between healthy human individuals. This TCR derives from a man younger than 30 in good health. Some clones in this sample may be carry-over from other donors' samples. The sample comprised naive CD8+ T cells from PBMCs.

The CDR3 spells CSVVGAWDTIYF. CDR3 DNA sequence: TGCAGCGTTGTAGGAGCTTGGGACACCATATATTTT. The gene calls are TRBV29-1 and TRBJ1-3; D unresolved. V lost 4 bases and J lost 8, with 12 bases in between. This CDR3 is built from 12 residues. Germline V gene sequence: CDR1 SQVTM, CDR2 ANQGSEA.